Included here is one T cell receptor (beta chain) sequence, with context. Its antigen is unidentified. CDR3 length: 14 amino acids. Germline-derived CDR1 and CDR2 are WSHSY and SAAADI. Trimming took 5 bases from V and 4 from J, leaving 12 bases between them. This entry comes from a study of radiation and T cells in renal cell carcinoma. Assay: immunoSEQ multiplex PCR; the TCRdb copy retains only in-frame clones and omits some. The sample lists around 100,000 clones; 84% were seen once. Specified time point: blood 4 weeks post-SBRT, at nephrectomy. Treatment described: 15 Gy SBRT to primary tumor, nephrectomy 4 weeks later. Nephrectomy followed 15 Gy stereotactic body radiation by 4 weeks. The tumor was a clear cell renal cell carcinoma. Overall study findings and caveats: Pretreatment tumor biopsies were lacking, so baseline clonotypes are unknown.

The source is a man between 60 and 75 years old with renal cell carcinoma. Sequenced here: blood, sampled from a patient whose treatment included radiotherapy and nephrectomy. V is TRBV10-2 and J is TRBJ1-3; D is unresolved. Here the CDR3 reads CASSLGDSGNTIYF. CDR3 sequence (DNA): TGCGCCAGCAGTCTCGGAGATTCCGGAAACACCATATATTTT.